Given below is one TCR beta chain in context. Its antigen is still unknown. The PCR used 60 Vbeta and 13 Jbeta primers. Clones were read by immunoSEQ multiplex PCR, and TCRdb kept only the in-frame ones, dropping some. The sample consists of about 140,000 clones, about three quarters of them appearing once. Germline assignment: CDR1 MGHRA and CDR2 YSYEKL. CDR3 length equals 15 residues. These data belong to a study of cytomegalovirus exposure and HLA in healthy donors. Findings and limits, study-wide: A later analysis reportedly found that, within productive TCRs, an Asian-associated ancestry cluster had fewer N-insertions than the mean observed across the roughly 630 donors.

This receptor was obtained from a male donor in good health and CMV-seropositive. The gene calls are TRBV4-1 and TRBJ2-5; 7 bases match TRBD2. Gene TRBJ2-7 matches the end of the DNA better, so the J call may be wrong. Input material: PBMCs. CDR3 in amino acids: CASSQDTSVSYEQYF. Written as DNA, the CDR3 is TGCGCCAGCAGCCAAGACACTAGCGTCTCCTACGAGCAGTACTTC.